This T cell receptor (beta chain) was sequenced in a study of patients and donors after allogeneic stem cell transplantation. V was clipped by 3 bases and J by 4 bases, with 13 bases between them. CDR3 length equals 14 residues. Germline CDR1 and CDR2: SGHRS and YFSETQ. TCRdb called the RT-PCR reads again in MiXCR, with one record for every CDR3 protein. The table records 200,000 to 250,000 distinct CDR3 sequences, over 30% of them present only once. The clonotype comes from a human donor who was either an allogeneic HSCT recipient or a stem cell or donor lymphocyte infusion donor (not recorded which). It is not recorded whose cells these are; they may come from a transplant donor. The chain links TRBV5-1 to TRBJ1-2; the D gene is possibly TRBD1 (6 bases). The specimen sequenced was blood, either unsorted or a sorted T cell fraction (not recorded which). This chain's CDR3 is CASSWGPQIYGYTF. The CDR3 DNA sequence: TGCGCCAGCAGCTGGGGGCCACAGATCTATGGCTACACCTTC.